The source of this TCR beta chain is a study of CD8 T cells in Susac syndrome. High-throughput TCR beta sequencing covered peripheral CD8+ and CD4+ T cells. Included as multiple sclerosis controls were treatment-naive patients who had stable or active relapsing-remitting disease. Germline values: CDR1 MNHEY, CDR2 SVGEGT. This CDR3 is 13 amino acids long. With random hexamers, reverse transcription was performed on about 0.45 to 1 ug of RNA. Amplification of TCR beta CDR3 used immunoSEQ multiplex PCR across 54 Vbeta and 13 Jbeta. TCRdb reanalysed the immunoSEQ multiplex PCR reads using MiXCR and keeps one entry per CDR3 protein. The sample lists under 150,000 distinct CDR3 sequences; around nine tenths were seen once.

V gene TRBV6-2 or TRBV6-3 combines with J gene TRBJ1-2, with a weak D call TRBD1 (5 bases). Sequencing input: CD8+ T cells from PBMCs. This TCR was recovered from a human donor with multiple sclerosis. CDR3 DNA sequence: TGTGCGGCTGAGGGGATACCTAACTATGGCTACACCTTC. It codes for CAAEGIPNYGYTF.